What follows are 26 T cell receptor beta chains derived from one specimen sequenced in a study of blood T cell repertoires in COVID-19. The table came from immunoSEQ multiplex PCR; TCRdb's copy has only in-frame clones and leaves some out. The table shows about 68,000 clones, with 90% to 95% occurring only once. Sequenced sample: peripheral blood. These receptors all stem from a man aged 35 to 55 with COVID-19, enrolled during active disease.

The table lists this clone with a count of one. This sequence joins TRBV6-5 and TRBJ1-6, with 7 bases that match TRBD1. CDR3 length: 14 amino acids. After removal of 5 bases from V and 11 bases from J, the junction contained 9 bases not matched to a gene. In germline, CDR1 is MNHEY, CDR2 SVGAGI. CDR3 DNA: TGTGCCAGCAGTCAACGACAGGGATCGCCACCCCTCCACTTT. Its translation is CASSQRQGSPPLHF.

A few counts support this clone. V and J are TRBV29-1 and TRBJ1-3; 7 bases fit TRBD1. Trimming removed 1 base from V and 4 bases from J; junction bases left unmatched: 4. The CDR3 totals 14 residues. Germline values: CDR1 SQVTM, CDR2 ANQGSEA. CDR3 region: CSVEGQGGGNTIYF. CDR3 in DNA: TGCAGCGTTGAAGGTCAGGGGGGCGGAAACACCATATATTTT.

The chain carries TRBV27 and TRBJ1-5; D is undetermined. The CDR3 has 14 amino acids. Trimming pared 4 bases from V and 0 bases from J, leaving 7 bases between. Germline-derived CDR1 and CDR2 are MNHEY and SMNVEV (reference sequence). Here the CDR3 reads CASSSQYSNQPQHF. CDR3 sequence (DNA): TGTGCCAGCAGTTCGCAGTATAGCAATCAGCCCCAGCATTTT.

The rearrangement joins TRBV6-1 to TRBJ1-1, with a weak D call TRBD1 (6 bases). The CDR3 spans 15 residues. The V gene's germline CDR1 is MNHNS and CDR2 SASEGT. V lost 3 bases and J lost 5, with 16 bases in between. This CDR3 reads CASSEEGRGRTEAFF. CDR3 DNA sequence: TGTGCCAGCAGTGAGGAAGGCAGGGGAAGGACTGAAGCTTTCTTT.

This chain uses TRBV29-1 with TRBJ1-1, with D possibly matching TRBD1 (6 bases). Germline V gene lookup returns CDR1 SQVTM and CDR2 ANQGSEA. Trimming shortened V by 7 bases and J by 0 bases, and 9 bases separated the two germline ends. CDR3 length: 12 residues. The CDR3 loop reads CSGGGMNTEAFF. The CDR3 DNA sequence: TGCAGCGGGGGGGGCATGAACACTGAAGCTTTCTTT.

V is TRBV28 and J is TRBJ1-4, with 7 bases aligning to TRBD1. V shed 2 bases, J shed 8 bases, and the junction held 8 bases outside the gene matches. The CDR3 extends over 15 amino acids. CDR1 is MDHEN and CDR2 is SYDVKM in the germline V gene. CDR3 region: CASSLPQGVGEKLFF. The CDR3 region has the DNA TGTGCCAGCAGTTTACCCCAGGGGGTAGGGGAAAAACTGTTTTTT.

The chain uses TRBV6-6 and TRBJ2-2; TRBD2 aligns across 10 bases. Unmatched junction bases numbered 9, after V lost 4 bases and J lost 7 bases. Germline lookup yields CDR1 MNHNY and CDR2 SVGAGI (reference sequence). This CDR3 is built from 16 residues. Here the CDR3 DNA reads TGTGCCAGCAGTTTCCCTAGCGGGGGTGTGATCGGGGAGCTGTTTTTT. Amino acids: CASSFPSGGVIGELFF.

V usage is TRBV12-3 or TRBV12-4 and J usage is TRBJ2-1, with a possible D match to TRBD2 (5 bases). The V and J ends lost 4 bases and 2 bases respectively, with 6 bases between them. The CDR3 has 13 amino acids. The CDR3 loop is CASSYGTYNEQFF. The CDR3 nucleotides are TGTGCCAGCAGTTACGGGACCTACAATGAGCAGTTCTTC.

V and J are TRBV5-6 and TRBJ1-1, with D unclear. The germline V gene has CDR1 SGHDT and CDR2 YYEEEE. V gave up 1 base and J gave up 6 bases, with 13 bases separating them. The CDR3 contains 14 residues. CDR3 sequence (DNA): TGTGCCAGCAGCTTGACACCCACACATCCTGAAGCTTTCTTT. This codes for CASSLTPTHPEAFF.

The genes are TRBV28 and TRBJ1-2; D ambiguous. The CDR3 is 12 residues long. Trimming pared 4 bases from V and 7 bases from J, leaving 10 bases between. The germline V gene has CDR1 MDHEN and CDR2 SYDVKM. In DNA form, the CDR3 reads TGTGCCAGCAGTTCGGACTCAAGTGGCTACACCTTC. Protein sequence: CASSSDSSGYTF.

The V call is TRBV9, the J call TRBJ2-1; 15 bases align to TRBD2. Germline V gene sequence: CDR1 SGDLS, CDR2 YYNGEE. With 3 bases clipped from V and 10 bases from J, the junction kept 5 bases outside the gene matches. The CDR3 spans 15 residues. As DNA, the CDR3 is TGTGCCAGCAGCGCCGGGACTAGCGGGGGGATCGAGCAGTTCTTC. Its protein product is CASSAGTSGGIEQFF.

This rearrangement joins TRBV10-3 to TRBJ2-3, with D possibly TRBD2 on 6 matching bases. With 7 bases removed from V and 2 bases from J, the gap between germline ends came to 13 bases. Germline-derived CDR1 and CDR2 are ENHRY and SYGVKD. The CDR3 is made up of 14 amino acids. CDR3 sequence (DNA): TGTGCCATCACTTCCGGGGGATCCACAGATACGCAGTATTTT. This sequence encodes CAITSGGSTDTQYF.

This chain uses TRBV30 with TRBJ1-2; D might be TRBD1 (5 bases). In germline, CDR1 is GTSNPN, CDR2 SVGIG (reference sequence). Trimming took off 3 bases at V and 4 bases at J, with 12 bases between the two ends. The CDR3 has 13 residues. This CDR3 is CAWSAQGSYGYTF. The CDR3 DNA is TGTGCCTGGAGCGCCCAGGGATCCTATGGCTACACCTTC.

The V and J genes are TRBV7-9 and TRBJ2-7; 8 positions match TRBD1. This CDR3 has 12 amino acids. In germline, CDR1 is SEHNR, CDR2 FQNEAQ (reference sequence). Trimming at V came to 6 bases and at J to 8 bases, leaving 6 bases not matched to a gene. DNA for the CDR3: TGTGCCAGCAGACTTACAGGGGGTAAGCAGTACTTC. This sequence encodes CASRLTGGKQYF.

The chain has TRBV19 and TRBJ2-2, with D maybe TRBD2 (5 bases). CDR3 length: 14 amino acids. From germline, CDR1 is LNHDA and CDR2 SQIVND (reference sequence). Trimming shortened V by 3 bases and J by 7 bases, and 12 bases separated the two germline ends. CDR3 amino acids: CASSITSAGGELFF. The CDR3 region has the DNA TGTGCCAGTAGTATCACCAGCGCGGGCGGGGAGCTGTTTTTT.

The V call is TRBV3-1 (or the pseudogene TRBV3-2), the J call TRBJ1-2; 7 nucleotides line up with TRBD1. V was clipped by 3 bases and J by 5 bases; unmatched bases: 9. CDR1 and CDR2 (germline): LGHDT, YNNKEL (reference sequence). The length of the CDR3 is 15 residues. The CDR3 region is CASSQQTGSGYGYTF. The CDR3 DNA follows: TGTGCCAGCAGCCAGCAGACAGGGAGCGGATATGGCTACACCTTC.

This sequence joins TRBV15 and TRBJ2-5; TRBD2 aligns across 11 bases. CDR1 is LNHNV, CDR2 YYDKDF, per germline (reference sequence). CDR3 length equals 16 residues. The V segment lost 2 bases and the J segment 5 bases; nucleotides outside the gene matches: 7. Written as DNA, the CDR3 is TGTGCCACCAGCAGAACCGCTAGCGGGGGGTTGGAGACCCAGTACTTC. Translating gives CATSRTASGGLETQYF.

The CDR3 loop reads CATGTVGQETQYF. The CDR3 DNA is TGTGCTACTGGCACAGTAGGCCAGGAGACCCAGTACTTC. The chain links TRBV5-4 to TRBJ2-5; D call uncertain. Germline V gives CDR1 SGHNT, CDR2 YYREEE (reference sequence). This CDR3 has 13 residues.

The chain carries TRBV3-1 (or the pseudogene TRBV3-2) and TRBJ1-2; 7 nucleotides align to TRBD1. This CDR3 has 15 amino acids. Germline-derived CDR1 and CDR2 are LGHDT and YNNKEL (reference sequence). V lost 0 bases to trimming and J lost 8 bases; unmatched junction nucleotides: 9. CDR3 in DNA: TGTGCCAGCAGCCAAGACCAGGGGGGCAGAGGAGGCTACACCTTC. Translation: CASSQDQGGRGGYTF.

This clone appeared a single time. The CDR3 here is CASGHRNTGELFF. The CDR3 DNA is TGTGCCAGTGGACATCGGAACACCGGGGAGCTGTTTTTT. The chain couples TRBV28 to TRBJ2-2, with a weak D call TRBD1 (5 bases). The CDR3 spans 13 residues. The germline gives CDR1 MDHEN, CDR2 SYDVKM. V was clipped by 9 bases and J by 1 base, with 9 bases between them.

Regarding this clone: This same CDR3 is encoded by further DNA sequences in the sample. This chain connects TRBV7-2 to TRBJ2-5; TRBD2 agrees at 10 bases. V was clipped by 1 base and J by 5 bases; unmatched bases: 7. The CDR3 totals 16 residues. The germline V gene has CDR1 SGHTA and CDR2 FQGNSA. The CDR3 DNA is TGTGCCAGCAGCTTAGTTGGGACTAGCGTTGAGGAGACCCAGTACTTC. Translation gives CASSLVGTSVEETQYF.

V is TRBV2 and J is TRBJ2-2; 12 positions match TRBD2. Germline V lookup: CDR1 SNHLY, CDR2 FYNNEI. Trimming at V came to 5 bases and at J to 5 bases, leaving 3 bases not matched to a gene. The CDR3 has 15 residues. The CDR3 region is CASSTLAGGTGELFF. In DNA, the CDR3 is TGTGCCAGCAGTACACTAGCGGGGGGTACCGGGGAGCTGTTTTTT.

V and J are TRBV5-1 and TRBJ2-2, with 11 nucleotides matching TRBD1. The CDR3 is 17 amino acids. V was clipped by 3 bases and J by 3 bases; unmatched bases: 7. The germline V gene encodes CDR1 SGHRS and CDR2 YFSETQ. CDR3 amino acids: CASSSSGQGVDTGELFF. CDR3 nucleotides: TGCGCCAGCAGCTCCTCGGGACAGGGGGTGGACACCGGGGAGCTGTTTTTT.

The chain couples TRBV7-9 to TRBJ1-1; D unclear. Trimming shortened V by 4 bases and J by 5 bases, and 17 bases separated the two germline ends. The CDR3 contains 15 residues. Germline V CDR1 and CDR2: SEHNR, FQNEAQ (reference sequence). CDR3 DNA: TGTGCCAGCAGCTCCGAGGGTGAGGGAGAAACTGAAGCTTTCTTT. Translation gives CASSSEGEGETEAFF.

The chain uses TRBV4-1 and TRBJ2-2, with D maybe TRBD2 (5 bases). CDR1 MGHRA and CDR2 YSYEKL come from the germline V gene. The CDR3 is 14 residues long. V lost 3 bases and J lost 4, with 9 bases in between. The CDR3 loop reads CASSQGRGTGELFF. The DNA for the CDR3 is TGCGCCAGCAGCCAGGGTCGGGGCACCGGGGAGCTGTTTTTT.

The chain joins TRBV28 to TRBJ1-4; 7 bases are a match to TRBD1. Trimming at V came to 7 bases and at J to 0 bases, leaving 2 bases not matched to a gene. Looked up from germline, CDR1 is MDHEN and CDR2 is SYDVKM. The CDR3 covers 14 residues. DNA of the CDR3: TGTGCCAGCAACAGGGGCTCAACTAATGAAAAACTGTTTTTT. It specifies CASNRGSTNEKLFF.